This entry lists 18 T cell receptor beta chains sequenced from one sample in a study of CXCR3-negative and CXCR3-positive naive CD8 T cells. These receptors' antigens are unknown. In preparing the TRB cDNA libraries, 5' RACE with UMI labels was used. TCRdb re-called the 5' RACE reads; one entry per CDR3 protein, DNA not given. The sample spans over 70,000 distinct CDR3 sequences; the ten largest clones claim about 0.8%. Study-wide results and limits: TRB CDR3s were more hydrophobic in CXCR3-positive than in CXCR3-negative naive cells.

Sequenced: naive CXCR3+ CD8+ T cells from blood. This sample's subset: CD45RO-CCR7+CD27+CD95- naive CD8+ T cells expressing CXCR3 (TNR3+). All receptors derive from a human donor in good health. Some clones in this sample may be carry-over from other donors' samples.

The CDR3 sequence: CASSKGAPINHYEQYF. The V and J genes are TRBV21-1 and TRBJ2-7. TRBV21-1 is a pseudogene locus. This CDR3 is built from 16 residues.

V and J are TRBV6-2 or TRBV6-3 and TRBJ2-7; the TCRdb D gene call, TRBD2, has no DNA to confirm it. The CDR3 spans 15 residues. Germline V gene data show CDR1 as MNHEY and CDR2 as SVGEGT. The CDR3 spells CASRREGLATYEQYF.

V and J are TRBV28 and TRBJ1-5; TCRdb proposes TRBD1, but this gene call is untestable without DNA. The CDR3 has 16 residues. The germline gives CDR1 MDHEN, CDR2 SYDVKM. This CDR3 reads CASSLGVPGYNQPQHF.

This rearrangement joins TRBV6-5 to TRBJ2-7; the D gene TCRdb calls, TRBD1, cannot be checked with no DNA. Per germline, CDR1 MNHEY and CDR2 SVGAGI. The CDR3 is 14 residues long. Here the CDR3 reads CASSYWDGDYEQYF.

This chain uses TRBV5-1 with TRBJ2-3. Germline V lookup: CDR1 SGHRS, CDR2 YFSETQ. The CDR3 runs to 16 residues. The CDR3 loop reads CASSLDHSGGTDTQYF.

V and J are TRBV4-3 and TRBJ2-7; lacking DNA, the TRBD2 call made by TCRdb goes unchecked. The CDR3 is 16 residues long. Germline V gives CDR1 LGHNA, CDR2 YSLEER. This CDR3 reads CASSLTISGPSYEQYF.

The chain combines TRBV27 with TRBJ2-1; TCRdb gives TRBD2 as the D gene, but with no DNA this cannot be confirmed. The CDR3 covers 14 residues. Germline V gene data show CDR1 as MNHEY and CDR2 as SMNVEV (reference sequence). Here the CDR3 reads CASSPERGTYEQFF.

This chain links TRBV6-6 with TRBJ2-7. Germline lookup yields CDR1 MNHNY and CDR2 SVGAGI (reference sequence). This CDR3 is built from 12 residues. CDR3 amino acids: CASSSSTYEQYF.

The chain employs TRBV10-1 and TRBJ1-2. The CDR3 has 14 amino acids. CDR1 and CDR2 (germline): WNHNN, SYGVQD (reference sequence). The CDR3 sequence: CASSGPENQVGYTF.

The chain recombines TRBV12-3 or TRBV12-4 with TRBJ2-1; without DNA, the TCRdb call of TRBD2 cannot be checked. The CDR3 totals 14 residues. The CDR3 sequence: CASSFGTPGGEQFF.

The rearrangement uses TRBV12-3 or TRBV12-4 and TRBJ2-6. The CDR3 length is 14 residues. The CDR3 protein is CASKELLGANVLTF.

V usage is TRBV6-2 or TRBV6-3 and J usage is TRBJ1-2; TCRdb's D call, TRBD1, is unchecked because there is no DNA. This CDR3 contains 13 residues. Germline V CDR1 and CDR2: MNHEY, SVGEGT. CDR3 in amino acids: CASSYRDNYGYTF.

The chain uses TRBV3-1 and TRBJ2-3; the TCRdb D gene call, TRBD1, has no DNA to confirm it. This CDR3 contains 16 residues. Germline V CDR1 and CDR2: LGHDT, YNNKEL (reference sequence). The CDR3 reads CASSQEDGQGTDTQYF.

This chain joins TRBV4-1 and TRBJ2-7. The CDR3 is 15 amino acids. In germline, CDR1 is MGHRA, CDR2 YSYEKL. The CDR3 spells CASSRTDLNPYEQYF.

This rearrangement joins TRBV28 to TRBJ2-5; there is no DNA to check the TCRdb D call of TRBD2. Germline CDR1 MDHEN, CDR2 SYDVKM. The CDR3 runs 15 residues. The CDR3 here is CASSLEGLYQETQYF.

Here the CDR3 reads CASSLLRGPDEQYF. The genes are TRBV7-9 and TRBJ2-7. Germline CDR1 reads SEHNR; CDR2 reads FQNEAQ (reference sequence). The CDR3 length is 14 residues.

V and J are TRBV12-3 or TRBV12-4 and TRBJ1-1. CDR3 size: 13 residues. CDR3 in amino acids: CASIMRSNTEAFF.

The chain recombines TRBV6-7 with TRBJ1-1; TCRdb calls TRBD1, which cannot be checked without DNA. TRBV6-7 is reported as an ORF; its role is uncertain. CDR3 length equals 14 residues. The CDR3 sequence: CASSPGGEGTEAFF.